Shown below are 21 T cell receptor beta chains from a single sample sequenced in a study of blood T cells in healthy people across ages. Sample-barcoded 5' priming and a J-beta primer mix drove a second PCR of 7 to 11 cycles. Each CDR3 protein gets one entry after TCRdb re-called the 5' RACE reads with MiXCR. The sample includes under 1,000,000 distinct CDR3 sequences, more than 35% of them seen just once. The sample comprised blood. These receptors came from an elderly man in good health.

The rearrangement links TRBV5-5 to TRBJ2-2; D possibly uses TRBD1 or TRBD2 (5 bases each). V was pared by 4 bases and J by 8 bases, with 30 bases between. Germline CDR1 and CDR2: SGHKS and YYEKEE (reference sequence). This CDR3 spans 19 amino acids. DNA of the CDR3: TGTGCCAGCAGCGAGGACCACAAAAACCGGGACCGATTTTTGGGGGAGCTGTTTTTT. Its translation: CASSEDHKNRDRFLGELFF.

V gene TRBV12-3 or TRBV12-4 combines with J gene TRBJ2-2; 8 nucleotides line up with TRBD1. CDR3 length: 13 residues. Unmatched junction bases numbered 5, after V lost 9 bases and J lost 5 bases. Written as DNA, the CDR3 is TGTGCCAGAAGGACAGGGAGGACCGGGGAGCTGTTTTTT. Residues: CARRTGRTGELFF.

This clonotype has only a few counts. CDR3 in DNA: TGTGCCAGCAGCGTAGCAGACGCAATTGCTAACTATGGCTACACCTTC. Protein sequence: CASSVADAIANYGYTF. The rearrangement joins TRBV9 to TRBJ1-2, with unresolved D. The CDR3 loop spans 16 amino acids. Germline V gives CDR1 SGDLS, CDR2 YYNGEE. Trimming stripped 0 bases from V and 0 bases from J, with 12 bases between.

In this sample, this clonotype turned up a few times. The chain has TRBV12-3 or TRBV12-4 and TRBJ1-4; TRBD1 agrees at 10 bases. The CDR3 loop spans 15 amino acids. Unmatched junction bases numbered 9, after V lost 7 bases and J lost 7 bases. The CDR3 DNA is TGTGCCAGCACCCGGGACAGGGGTATGGTTGAAAAACTGTTTTTT. Its translation: CASTRDRGMVEKLFF.

The chain has TRBV7-3 and TRBJ2-5; D might be TRBD1 (6 bases). This CDR3 is built from 13 residues. Germline CDR1 and CDR2: SGHTA and FQGTGA. V shed 6 bases and J shed 2 bases, with 10 bases lying between them. CDR3: CASSGTQQETQYF. The CDR3 coding sequence is TGTGCCAGCAGTGGGACACAGCAAGAGACCCAGTACTTC.

The genes are TRBV20-1 and TRBJ2-7; possibly TRBD2 for D (7 bases). The germline gives CDR1 DFQATT, CDR2 SNEGSKA (reference sequence). This CDR3 has 12 amino acids. V was cut by 5 bases and J by 5 bases, with 13 bases left in between. In nucleotides, the CDR3 is TGCAGTGCTGGGGGGGCCAGTGACGAGCAGTACTTC. It translates to CSAGGASDEQYF.

The chain uses TRBV10-3 and TRBJ2-3; 7 bases line up with TRBD1. The J segment lost 0 bases and the V segment lost 6 bases, leaving 3 bases of the junction unmatched. The germline CDR1 and CDR2 sequences are ENHRY and SYGVKD. The CDR3 has 14 residues. DNA of the CDR3: TGTGCCATCAGCCCGGGACAGAGCACAGATACGCAGTATTTT. Encoded protein: CAISPGQSTDTQYF.

The V call is TRBV6-5, the J call TRBJ2-1, with D perhaps being TRBD1 or TRBD2 (5 bases each). Germline CDR1 and CDR2: MNHEY and SVGAGI. CDR3 length equals 12 residues. V lost 8 bases to trimming and J lost 7 bases, with 12 bases between them. CDR3 nucleotide sequence: TGTGCCAGCGGGAGAGGGGAGAATGAGCAGTTCTTC. This translates into CASGRGENEQFF.

The chain is built from TRBV2 and TRBJ2-7, with D unclear. V lost 5 bases to trimming and J lost 4 bases, with 12 bases between them. Germline CDR1 is SNHLY and CDR2 is FYNNEI. This CDR3 is 13 amino acids long. The chain's CDR3 is CASSLLVWYEQYF. The CDR3, as DNA: TGTGCCAGCAGTCTCTTGGTGTGGTACGAGCAGTACTTC.

The chain joins TRBV28 to TRBJ2-1; 10 nucleotides match TRBD2. This CDR3 spans 13 amino acids. V lost 6 bases and J lost 12; bases outside the gene matches: 8. The germline V gene encodes CDR1 MDHEN and CDR2 SYDVKM. This CDR3 reads CASRLGTSDVQFF. The CDR3 DNA follows: TGTGCCAGCAGACTCGGGACTAGCGATGTGCAGTTCTTC.

Note on this clonotype: This may come from a read error, since a much larger clone is one base off. The V gene is TRBV6-1, the J gene TRBJ2-4; 9 nucleotides agree with TRBD1. The J segment lost 13 bases and the V segment lost 5 bases, leaving 15 bases of the junction unmatched. CDR3 length: 15 residues. Germline V lookup: CDR1 MNHNS, CDR2 SASEGT. CDR3 sequence reads: CASSRQGVEFNEQYF. CDR3 nucleotide sequence: TGTGCCAGCAGTAGACAGGGGGTGGAGTTCAATGAGCAGTACTTC.

This chain joins TRBV5-1 and TRBJ1-1, with a tentative D call TRBD1 (6 bases). Trimming took off 4 bases at V and 4 bases at J, with 17 bases between the two ends. The CDR3 spans 15 residues. Germline CDR1 and CDR2: SGHRS and YFSETQ. The CDR3 DNA reads as TGCGCCAGCAGCGTAACAGGGTTAGGGGCCACTGAAGCTTTCTTT. Encoded protein: CASSVTGLGATEAFF.

The chain carries TRBV29-1 and TRBJ2-2; no clear D. V was cut by 3 bases and J by 1 base, with 3 bases left in between. The germline V gene encodes CDR1 SQVTM and CDR2 ANQGSEA. There are 12 residues in the CDR3. CDR3 loop: CSVDRNTGELFF. The CDR3 DNA sequence: TGCAGCGTTGACAGGAACACCGGGGAGCTGTTTTTT.

The CDR3 region has the DNA TGCGCCAGCAGCTTTAGAGCGGGAGGGCCAAATGAGCAGTTCTTC. Translating it yields CASSFRAGGPNEQFF. The genes are TRBV5-1 and TRBJ2-1; 10 bases map to TRBD2. This CDR3 has 15 amino acids. J gave up 7 bases and V 2 bases, and 6 bases lay outside the gene matches. Germline CDR1 is SGHRS and CDR2 is YFSETQ.

The chain links TRBV29-1 to TRBJ2-1; TRBD2 matches at 8 bases. With V trimmed by 4 bases and J by 6 bases, 5 bases remained unmatched. The germline V gene has CDR1 SQVTM and CDR2 ANQGSEA. This CDR3 is 13 amino acids long. The CDR3 reads CSVAGRASNEQFF. The CDR3, as DNA: TGCAGCGTTGCCGGGAGGGCCTCCAATGAGCAGTTCTTC.

The chain has TRBV4-3 and TRBJ1-2; D may be TRBD1 (5 bases). V lost 4 bases to trimming and J lost 4 bases, with 16 bases between them. CDR3 size: 15 residues. The germline V gene has CDR1 LGHNA and CDR2 YSLEER. The CDR3 region is CASSRAFGGSYGYTF. CDR3 DNA: TGCGCCAGCAGCCGGGCGTTCGGGGGGAGCTATGGCTACACCTTC.

The chain carries TRBV6-2 or TRBV6-3 and TRBJ2-4, with TRBD2 identical over 7 bases. Per the germline V gene, CDR1 is MNHEY and CDR2 is SVGEGT. The CDR3 is made up of 14 amino acids. Germline trimming cut 7 bases from V and 7 bases from J; bases unmatched to any gene: 10. CDR3 loop: CASIATGGGNIQYF. CDR3 DNA: TGTGCCAGCATTGCAACGGGAGGTGGCAACATTCAGTACTTC.

This clonotype was seen more than once but under ten times. The chain links TRBV20-1 to TRBJ1-3; TRBD1 might be the D (6 bases). The germline V gene encodes CDR1 DFQATT and CDR2 SNEGSKA (reference sequence). This CDR3 is 12 amino acids long. Trimming took 6 bases from V and 4 from J, leaving 10 bases between them. The CDR3 spells CSAPGQGNTIYF. CDR3 in DNA: TGCAGTGCCCCAGGACAGGGAAACACCATATATTTT.

The CDR3 region is CASSIGNTGELFF. The CDR3 nucleotides read TGTGCCAGTAGTATTGGGAACACCGGGGAGCTGTTTTTT. This chain connects TRBV19 to TRBJ2-2; no clear D gene. Germline V CDR1 and CDR2: LNHDA, SQIVND (reference sequence). Between the trimmed V and J ends, which lost 3 bases and 1 base, there was a span of 3 bases. This CDR3 has 13 amino acids.

Worth noting for this clonotype: Possible read error: a much larger clone is one base away. The chain employs TRBV24-1 and TRBJ2-3; 9 bases fit TRBD1. CDR1 is KGHDR and CDR2 is SFDVKD in the germline V gene. Trimming cost V 4 bases and J 2 bases; bases outside gene matches: 12. This CDR3 is 18 amino acids long. The CDR3 DNA sequence: TGTGCCACCAGTGACCGCATCGGGACAGGGACGAACACAGATACGCAGTATTTT. Residues: CATSDRIGTGTNTDTQYF.

This clonotype was counted a few times. This chain uses TRBV7-2 with TRBJ2-7; D unclear. V lost 1 base to trimming and J lost 1 base, with 14 bases between them. Germline V gene sequence: CDR1 SGHTA, CDR2 FQGNSA. The CDR3 length is 16 residues. The CDR3 DNA sequence: TGTGCCAGCAGCTTAGAAGGGATAGGTCCGTCCTACGAGCAGTACTTC. Amino acids: CASSLEGIGPSYEQYF. The entire variable domain, with the rest obtained from reference TRBV7-2 and TRBJ2-7, is as follows: GAGVSQSPSNKVTEKGKDVELRCDPISGHTALYWYRQSLGQGLEFLIYFQGNSAPDKSGLPSDRFSAERTGGSVSTLTIQRTQQEDSAVYLCASSLEGIGPSYEQYFGPGTRLTVT.